The clone carrying this TCR beta chain was counted at least ten times. Hyperthyroidism in the patients, aged 18 to 65, was newly diagnosed and under 2 months in duration. The data stem from a study of T cells in Graves' hyperthyroidism and ophthalmopathy. In the study overall: Peripheral blood was obtained at initial diagnosis, preceding any treatment.

The source material, RNA transcripts, was used to amplify TCR beta CDR3 regions. The study used the HTBI primer set for a first-round RT-PCR of the TCR CDR3. TCRdb reprocessed the multiplex PCR reads with MiXCR, giving one entry per CDR3 protein. Of over 300,000 distinct CDR3 sequences listed, 11% to 15% are singletons. The CDR3 is 15 amino acids. The V end lost 1 base, the J end lost 1 base, and 7 bases lay between the germline ends. The V and J genes are TRBV12-3 or TRBV12-4 and TRBJ2-2, with D perhaps TRBD2 (6 bases). The origin of this receptor is a woman aged 55-69 years with Graves' hyperthyroidism. The specimen sequenced was blood. CDR3 DNA: TGTGCCAGCAGTTTAGGTAGCGGGAACACCGGGGAGCTGTTTTTT. Protein sequence: CASSLGSGNTGELFF.